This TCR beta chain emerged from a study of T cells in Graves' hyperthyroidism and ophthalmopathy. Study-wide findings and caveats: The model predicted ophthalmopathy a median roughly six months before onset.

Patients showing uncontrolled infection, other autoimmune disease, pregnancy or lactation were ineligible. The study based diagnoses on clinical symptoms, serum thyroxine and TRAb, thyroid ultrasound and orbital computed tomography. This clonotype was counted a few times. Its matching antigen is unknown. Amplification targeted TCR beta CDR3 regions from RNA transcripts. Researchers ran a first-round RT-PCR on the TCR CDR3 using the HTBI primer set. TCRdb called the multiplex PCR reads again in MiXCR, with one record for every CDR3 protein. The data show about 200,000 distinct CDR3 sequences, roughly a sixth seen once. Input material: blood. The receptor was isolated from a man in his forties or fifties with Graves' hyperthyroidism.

CDR3 residues: CASSESSQGHNEQFF. The CDR3 nucleotides read TGCGCCAGCAGTGAGTCTAGCCAGGGCCACAATGAGCAGTTCTTC. V usage is TRBV10-1 and J usage is TRBJ2-1; a possible D gene is TRBD1 (5 bases). Germline V CDR1 and CDR2: WNHNN, SYGVQD (reference sequence). The CDR3 is 15 residues long. Trimming shortened V by 0 bases and J by 5 bases, and 11 bases separated the two germline ends.